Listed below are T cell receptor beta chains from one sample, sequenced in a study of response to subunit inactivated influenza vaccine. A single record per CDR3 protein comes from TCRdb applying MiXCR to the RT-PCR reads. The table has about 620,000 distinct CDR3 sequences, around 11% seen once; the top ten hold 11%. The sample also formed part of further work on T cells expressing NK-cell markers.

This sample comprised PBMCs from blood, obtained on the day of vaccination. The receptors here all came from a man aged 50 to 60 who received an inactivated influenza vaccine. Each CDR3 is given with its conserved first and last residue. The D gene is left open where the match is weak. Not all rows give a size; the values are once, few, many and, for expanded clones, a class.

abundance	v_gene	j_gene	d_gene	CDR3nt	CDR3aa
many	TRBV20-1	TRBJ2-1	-	TGCAGTCTCACCCGGGGGGCTAGAAGCAATGAGCAGTTCTTC	CSLTRGARSNEQFF
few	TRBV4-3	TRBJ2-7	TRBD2	TGCGCCAGCAGCCAAGAGAGGGCTAGCGGGAGAGGCGAGCAGTACTTC	CASSQERASGRGEQYF
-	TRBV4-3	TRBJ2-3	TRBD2	TGCGCCAGCAGCCAAGGGGGGACTAGCGGGGGCCTAAGCACAGATACGCAGTATTTT	CASSQGGTSGGLSTDTQYF
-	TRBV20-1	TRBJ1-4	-	TGCAGTGCTAGAGACCCGAGTTCGGGGGTTAGACTGTTTTTT	CSARDPSSGVRLFF
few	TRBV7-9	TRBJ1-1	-	TGTGCCAGCAGCTTAGATGGGCCTGAAGCTTTCTTT	CASSLDGPEAFF
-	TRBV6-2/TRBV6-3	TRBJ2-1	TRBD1	TGTGCCAGCAGCCACGCCGGGACAGGGTCCAATGAGCAGTTCTTC	CASSHAGTGSNEQFF
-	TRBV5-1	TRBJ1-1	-	TGCGCCAGCAGCTTGGGTCAGGGAGAGAACACTGAAGCTTTCTTT	CASSLGQGENTEAFF
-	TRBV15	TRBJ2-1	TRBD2	TGTGCCACCAGCAGAGGGGGACTAGCGGGAGTACATGAGCAGTTCTTC	CATSRGGLAGVHEQFF
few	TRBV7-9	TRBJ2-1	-	TGTGCCAGCAGCTTAGCGTTCGCCACTAGGATTGAGCAGTTCTTC	CASSLAFATRIEQFF
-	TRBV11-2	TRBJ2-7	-	TGTGCCAGCAGCTTAGATCCTGGGACATTCTACGAGCAGTACTTC	CASSLDPGTFYEQYF
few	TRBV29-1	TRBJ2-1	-	TGCAGCATAGACACGGGCTCCTACAATGAGCAGTTCTTC	CSIDTGSYNEQFF
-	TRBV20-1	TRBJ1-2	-	TGCAGTGTACCAGGCACTAACTATGGCTACACCTTC	CSVPGTNYGYTF
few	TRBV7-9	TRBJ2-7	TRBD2	TGTGCCAGCAGCGCGGGAGTAGCACTCGAGCAGTACTTC	CASSAGVALEQYF
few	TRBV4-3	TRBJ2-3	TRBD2	TGCGCCAGCAGCCAAGTTTGGGGCGGGAGGGCCGCAGATACGCAGTATTTT	CASSQVWGGRAADTQYF
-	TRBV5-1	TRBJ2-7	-	TGCGCCAGCAGTTCGCAGGCGTCCTACGAGCAGTACTTC	CASSSQASYEQYF
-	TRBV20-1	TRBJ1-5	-	TGCAGTGCTAGAGATCTCGGGGGTGCTCAGCCCCAGCATTTT	CSARDLGGAQPQHF
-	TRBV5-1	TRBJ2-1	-	TGCGCCAGCAGCTTGGCCCAGCGGAACCTCTACAATGAGCAGTTCTTC	CASSLAQRNLYNEQFF
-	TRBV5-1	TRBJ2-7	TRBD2	TGCGCCAGCAGCTATTTACCTCCCCTAGCGGGGACCTACGAGCAGTACTTC	CASSYLPPLAGTYEQYF
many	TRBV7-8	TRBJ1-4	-	TGTGCCAGCAGCAATGGATTATCTAATGAAAAACTGTTTTTT	CASSNGLSNEKLFF
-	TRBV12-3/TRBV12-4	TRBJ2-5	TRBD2	TGTGCCAGCAGTTTAAAGGGACTAGCGGTTCAAGAGACCCAGTACTTC	CASSLKGLAVQETQYF
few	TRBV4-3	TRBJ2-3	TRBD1	TGCGCCAGCAGCTATACTCCGGGACAGGGGGCAGATACGCAGTATTTT	CASSYTPGQGADTQYF
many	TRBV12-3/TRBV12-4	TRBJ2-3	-	TGTGCCAGCAGTTTTTTGGCGGGAGATACGCAGTATTTT	CASSFLAGDTQYF
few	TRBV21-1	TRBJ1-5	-	TGTGCCAGCAGATTTCAGGGAGGCGGGCCCCAGCATTTT	CASRFQGGGPQHF
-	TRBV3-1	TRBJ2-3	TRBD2	TGTACCTTCTGTTTTACTATAGCGGGGGGGCCGGACACAGATACGCAGTATTTT	CTFCFTIAGGPDTDTQYF
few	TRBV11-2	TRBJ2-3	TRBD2	TGTGCCAGCAGCTTAGAGCGTAGGGTGATAGCGGGAGCAGATACGCAGTATTTT	CASSLERRVIAGADTQYF
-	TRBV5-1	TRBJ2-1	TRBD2	TGCGCCAGCAGCTTCTTGCTAGCGGGACCTGATGAGCAGTTCTTC	CASSFLLAGPDEQFF
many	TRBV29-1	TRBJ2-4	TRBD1	TGCAGCGCTTCCAATCGGGACAGGGAGACTCACTCAGACATTCAGTACTTC	CSASNRDRETHSDIQYF
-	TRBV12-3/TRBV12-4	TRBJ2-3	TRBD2	TGTGCCAGCAGTTCCAACCGCGGGGGGGGCACAGATACGCAGTATTTT	CASSSNRGGGTDTQYF
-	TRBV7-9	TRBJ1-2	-	TGTGCCAGCAGCCCAGGGTCATCCGGCTACACCTTC	CASSPGSSGYTF
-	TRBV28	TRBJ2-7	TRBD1	TGTGCCAGCAGCCTCTGGGACAGGGGGAATAAGCAGTACTTC	CASSLWDRGNKQYF
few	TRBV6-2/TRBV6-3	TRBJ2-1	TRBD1	TGTGCCAGCTTGGGACAGGCAAGCTCCTACAATGAGCAGTTCTTC	CASLGQASSYNEQFF
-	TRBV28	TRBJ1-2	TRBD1	TGTGCCAGCATCGCAGGGGGCTTCTATGGCTACACCTTC	CASIAGGFYGYTF
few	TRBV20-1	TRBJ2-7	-	TGCAGTGCTAGACAGATTAGTCCCTACGAGCAGTACTTC	CSARQISPYEQYF
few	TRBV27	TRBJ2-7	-	TGTGCCAGCAGACTCTACTCCGGGGGAACCTACGAGCAGTACTTC	CASRLYSGGTYEQYF
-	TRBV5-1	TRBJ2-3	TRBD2	TGCGCCAGCAGCTTGTCAGGGGGTTCGAGCGGGGGGTCCACAGATACGCAGTATTTT	CASSLSGGSSGGSTDTQYF
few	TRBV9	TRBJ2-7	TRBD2	TGTGCCAGCAGCGTAGACGCAGCGGGAGGTTACGAGCAGTACTTC	CASSVDAAGGYEQYF
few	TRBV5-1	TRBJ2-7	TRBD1	TGCGCCAGCAGCTCGGGACAGGGCGGGAACGAGCAGTACTTC	CASSSGQGGNEQYF
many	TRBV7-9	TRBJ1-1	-	TGTGCCAGCAGCCTCAGTACTGAAGCTTTCTTT	CASSLSTEAFF
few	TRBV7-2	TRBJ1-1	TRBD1	TGTGCCAGCAGCTCCCACCCCGGGACAGGATCAGAAGCTTTCTTT	CASSSHPGTGSEAFF
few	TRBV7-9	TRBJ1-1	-	TGTGCCAGCAGGGGAAAAGCATTTAACACTGAAGCTTTCTTT	CASRGKAFNTEAFF
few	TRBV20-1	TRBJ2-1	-	TGCAGTGTCTCGGGACCTCCCTCCCTCCATGAGCAGTTCTTC	CSVSGPPSLHEQFF
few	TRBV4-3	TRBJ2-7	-	TGCGCCAGCAGCCAAGAGTGGGGGACACGCTCCTACGAGCAGTACTTC	CASSQEWGTRSYEQYF
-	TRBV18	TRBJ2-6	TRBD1	TGTGCCAGCTCACCACGGGCAGGGGGCCGCCCGCTGAATGGGGCCAACGTCCTGACTTTC	CASSPRAGGRPLNGANVLTF
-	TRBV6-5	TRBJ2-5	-	TGTGCCAGCAGTTACTCTTATTCAGAGACCCAGTACTTC	CASSYSYSETQYF
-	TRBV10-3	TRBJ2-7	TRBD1	TGTGCCATCAGTGTGGGACAGGGAACCTACGAGCAGTACTTC	CAISVGQGTYEQYF
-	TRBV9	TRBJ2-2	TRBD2	TGTGCCAGCAGCGTACAAGCGGGAGGGCCCGGGGAGCTGTTTTTT	CASSVQAGGPGELFF
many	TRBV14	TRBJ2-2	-	TGTGCCAGCAGCCCCGACTACCTGACACTGTTTTTT	CASSPDYLTLFF
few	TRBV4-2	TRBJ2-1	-	TGTGCCAGCAGCCAAGAGGGGCGGGGCCGATCAGCACCTTACAATGAGCAGTTCTTC	CASSQEGRGRSAPYNEQFF
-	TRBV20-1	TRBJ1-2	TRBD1	TGCAGTGCTAGGACAGGGGGCGCGATCTATGGCTACACCTTC	CSARTGGAIYGYTF